This T cell receptor (beta chain) was retrieved from a study of T cell repertoires in cytomegalovirus infection (dated by TCRdb to between 2018 and 2020). Describing the broader study: Alongside well-studied HLA-B-restricted epitopes, the peptide stimulations were aimed at recently identified HLA-C-restricted CMV epitopes, whose presentation resists viral immunomodulation. Donor HLA type was relevant to the analysis, because carriage of CMV infection together with the matching HLA type was indicated by public TCR beta signatures. What the authors observed across the whole study: The ex vivo response was dominated by HLA-C-restricted CMV-specific TCR beta clonotypes, which also provided the single most frequent clonotype in two of eight donors. In both this cohort and an independent roughly 350-donor cohort, the cumulative frequency of public TCR beta family members distinguished carriers of CMV infection plus the relevant HLA type.

Sequenced using an Illumina HiSeq 1500. TCRdb reprocessed the public reads (quality trimming at Q25 with fastp, clone calling with MiXCR) and kept in-frame beta chains. Identical CDR3 protein sequences are pooled into one entry, listed with their most common genes and DNA. This sample has 700,000 to 950,000 distinct CDR3 sequences in its table, and 32% of those were observed once. Around 12% of the sample belongs to the ten largest clones. This sample's treatment or condition label indicates: in vitro stimulation with specific CMV peptide epitopes to enrich CMV-specific T cells. To note about this clonotype: What antigen it recognizes has not been identified. No base qualities exist here, and no much larger clone lies one base off it.

The CDR3, from cysteine to phenylalanine, totals 17 residues. The DNA shown is the 51-base CDR3, in frame from base 1. Germline trimming amounts to 2 bases on V and 6 bases on J, with 14 as the count of junction bases outside the gene matches. CDR1 is given as DFQATT and CDR2 as SNEGSKA, both from the germline V gene (reference sequence). The chain employs TRBV20-1 and TRBJ2-5, and 11 junctional nucleotides match TRBD2. The sequence was collected from a human donor in good health (CMV status not recorded). Some clones in this sample may be carry-over from other donors' samples. The source material was cultured CD8+ T cells from PBMCs, sampled from culture after CMV antigen stimulation. The DNA sequence follows: TGCAGTGCTAGACCCGGGGCTAGCGGGGGGACGATTCAGACCCAGTACTTC. Its protein reads: CSARPGASGGTIQTQYF.